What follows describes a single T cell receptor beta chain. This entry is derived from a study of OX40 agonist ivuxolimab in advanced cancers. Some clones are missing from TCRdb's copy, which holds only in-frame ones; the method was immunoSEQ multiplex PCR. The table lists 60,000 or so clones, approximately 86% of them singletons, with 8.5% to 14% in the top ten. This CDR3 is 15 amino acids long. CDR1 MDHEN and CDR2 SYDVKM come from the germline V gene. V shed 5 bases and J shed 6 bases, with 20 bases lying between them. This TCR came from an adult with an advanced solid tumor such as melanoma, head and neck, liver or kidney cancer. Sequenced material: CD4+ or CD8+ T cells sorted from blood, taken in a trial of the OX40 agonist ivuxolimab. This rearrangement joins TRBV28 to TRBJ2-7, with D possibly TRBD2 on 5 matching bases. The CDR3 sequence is CASSPRERAALEQYF. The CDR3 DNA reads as TGTGCCAGCAGTCCCCGGGAAAGAGCGGCCCTCGAGCAGTACTTC.